The following is a T cell receptor (beta chain) sequence with its context. Its antigen remains unidentified. This record belongs to a study of T-cell reconstitution after alpha-beta-depleted transplantation in children. Study-level points and caveats: The origin of high day-60 TCRbeta diversity in some patients lay in surviving recipient T cells and thymic progenitors. Reports say that about two months after transplant, the alpha-beta T cells came out of several hundred graft clones that had expanded. Newly produced T cells mostly provided counts and TCRbeta diversity after one year, as hyperexpanded clones declined.

Library preparation (for TCRbeta) was performed with unique molecular identifiers. TCRdb independently ran MiXCR on the PCR reads; one entry per CDR3 protein. The sample consists of about 870,000 distinct CDR3 sequences, 15% to 20% of them appearing once. Germline V gene lookup returns CDR1 MRHNA and CDR2 SNTAGT. There are 19 residues in the CDR3. V shed 6 bases and J 0 bases; nucleotides not matched to a gene: 15. The chain uses TRBV6-4 and TRBJ2-3; 10 bases align to TRBD1. The TCR comes from a male patient younger than 18 who had a stem cell transplant for acute lymphoblastic leukemia, so the T cells may come from the graft donor. The sequencing used PBMCs, mostly from graft donor cells, collected 360 days after TCRalphabeta/CD19-depleted stem cell transplant. Written as DNA, the CDR3 is TGTGCCAGCAGCGACAGGGGGCTAGCGCCCCGAACTAGCACAGATACGCAGTATTTT. This encodes CASSDRGLAPRTSTDTQYF.